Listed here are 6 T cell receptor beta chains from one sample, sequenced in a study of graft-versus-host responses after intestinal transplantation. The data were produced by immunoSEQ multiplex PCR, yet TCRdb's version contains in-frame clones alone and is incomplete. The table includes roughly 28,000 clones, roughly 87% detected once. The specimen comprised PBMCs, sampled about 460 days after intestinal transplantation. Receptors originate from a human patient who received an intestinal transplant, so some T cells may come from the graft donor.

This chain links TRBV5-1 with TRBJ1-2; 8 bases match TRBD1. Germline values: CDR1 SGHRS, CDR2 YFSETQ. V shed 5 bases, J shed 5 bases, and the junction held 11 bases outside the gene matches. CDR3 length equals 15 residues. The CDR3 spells CASRKEAGGVYGYTF. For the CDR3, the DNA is TGCGCCAGCAGAAAGGAGGCAGGGGGCGTTTATGGCTACACCTTC.

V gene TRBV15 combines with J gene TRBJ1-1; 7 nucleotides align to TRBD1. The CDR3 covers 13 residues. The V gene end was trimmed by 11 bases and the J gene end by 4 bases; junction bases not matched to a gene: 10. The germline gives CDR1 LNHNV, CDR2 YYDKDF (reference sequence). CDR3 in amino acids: CASRQGWGTEAFF. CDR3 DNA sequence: TGTGCCTCCCGACAGGGATGGGGCACTGAAGCTTTCTTT.

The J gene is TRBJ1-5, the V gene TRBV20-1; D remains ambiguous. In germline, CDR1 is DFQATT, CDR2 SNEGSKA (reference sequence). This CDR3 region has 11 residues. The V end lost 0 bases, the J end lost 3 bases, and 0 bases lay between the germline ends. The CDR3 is CSARDNQPQHF. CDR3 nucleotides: TGCAGTGCTAGAGACAATCAGCCCCAGCATTTT.

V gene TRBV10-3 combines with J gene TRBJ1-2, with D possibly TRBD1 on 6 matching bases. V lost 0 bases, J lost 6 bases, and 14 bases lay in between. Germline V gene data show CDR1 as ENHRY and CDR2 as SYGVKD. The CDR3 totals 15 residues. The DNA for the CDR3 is TGTGCCATCAGTGAGTCGACGGGGGCCGTAGATGGCTACACCTTC. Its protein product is CAISESTGAVDGYTF.

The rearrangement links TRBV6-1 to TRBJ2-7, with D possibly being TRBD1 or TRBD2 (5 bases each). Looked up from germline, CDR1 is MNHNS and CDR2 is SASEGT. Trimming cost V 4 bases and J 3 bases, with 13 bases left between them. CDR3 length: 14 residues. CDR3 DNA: TGTGCCAGCAGTGGATTCGGGGCCCTCTACGAGCAGTACTTC. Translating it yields CASSGFGALYEQYF.

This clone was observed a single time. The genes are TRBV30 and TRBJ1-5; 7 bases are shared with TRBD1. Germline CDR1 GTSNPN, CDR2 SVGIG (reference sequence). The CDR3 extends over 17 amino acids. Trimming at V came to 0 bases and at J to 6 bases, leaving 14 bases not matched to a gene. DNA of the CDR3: TGTGCCTGGAGTGTAGGGAGGGGGCCCCTACGGGGTCAGCCCCAGCATTTT. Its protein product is CAWSVGRGPLRGQPQHF.